This TCR beta chain derives from a study of control samples from healthy donors and cancer patients. Measured with immunoSEQ multiplex PCR; TCRdb has only the in-frame clones, and not every one. This sample has 150,000 or so clones, with about 86% found just once. This CDR3 is built from 13 residues. The V gene end was trimmed by 6 bases and the J gene end by 7 bases; junction bases not matched to a gene: 5. The V gene's germline CDR1 is SNHLY and CDR2 FYNNEI. This clone was observed a single time. Material: blood. This TCR was sampled from a woman in her twenties or thirties in good health. The chain carries TRBV2 and TRBJ1-5; TRBD1 matches at 8 bases. The chain's CDR3 is CASRETGDQPQHF. The CDR3 coding sequence is TGTGCCAGCAGAGAGACAGGGGACCAGCCCCAGCATTTT.